This T cell receptor beta chain was captured in a study of cytomegalovirus exposure and HLA in healthy donors. Findings and limits, study-wide: As a later analysis showed, a missense DCLRE1C variant was linked to trimming of TCR beta V- and J-genes. Most observed TCR sequences were rare, whereas some public TCRs were detected in many donors. An analysis done earlier found most TCR beta V segments productive about 87% or about 30% of the time.

The germline CDR1 and CDR2 sequences are SEHNR and FQNEAQ (reference sequence). Trimming cost V 4 bases and J 3 bases; bases outside gene matches: 7. This CDR3 is built from 15 residues. PCR involved 60 Vbeta and 13 Jbeta primers. Generated by immunoSEQ multiplex PCR, the TCRdb table keeps only in-frame clones and is missing some. This sample yields 150,000 to 200,000 clones, of which over 75% are seen a single time; about 14% belongs to the top ten. A remark on this clone: Its antigen is unidentified.

The chain combines TRBV7-9 with TRBJ2-5; TRBD1 matches 8 bases. Sequenced material: PBMCs. This sequence originates from a man aged 50 to 59 in good health and CMV-seropositive. The CDR3 sequence: CASSSARGREETQYF. The CDR3 region has the DNA TGTGCCAGCAGCTCAGCCAGGGGGCGTGAAGAGACCCAGTACTTC.